Here is one T cell receptor (beta chain) with its context. Antigen specificity is unknown. The data were taken from a study of T cell repertoires in cytomegalovirus infection. Study-wide context: From public TCR beta signatures came an indication of both CMV infection and matching HLA type.

Overall study results and limits: HLA-C-restricted CMV-specific TCR beta clonotypes prevailed in the ex vivo response. The study identified carriers of CMV plus the relevant HLA from cumulative public TCR beta family frequency.

The CDR3 spans 15 residues. With V trimmed by 6 bases and J by 4 bases, 13 bases remained unmatched. Per germline, CDR1 DFQATT and CDR2 SNEGSKA (reference sequence). TCRdb reprocessed the reads with MiXCR, giving one entry per CDR3 protein. This table has 400,000 or so distinct CDR3 sequences, roughly 30% appearing once. The sequence was collected from a human donor in good health (CMV status not recorded). Some clones in this sample may be carry-over from other donors' samples. The source material was PBMCs. This chain connects TRBV20-1 to TRBJ1-1; 8 nucleotides match TRBD1. The chain's CDR3 is CSALVGGQGATEAFF. DNA for the CDR3: TGCAGTGCCCTAGTGGGTGGTCAGGGGGCCACTGAAGCTTTCTTT.